This passage covers 5 T cell receptor beta chains from one sample sequenced in a study of blood T cell repertoires in COVID-19. Some clones are missing from TCRdb's copy, which holds only in-frame ones; the method was immunoSEQ multiplex PCR. This table holds approximately 490,000 clones, 88% found once. Sequences were obtained from PBMCs or T cells enriched from blood (not recorded which). The receptors stem from an older woman who had recovered from COVID-19.

The chain uses TRBV4-2 and TRBJ1-2; 8 bases map to TRBD1. The CDR3 totals 16 residues. Germline V lookup: CDR1 LGHNA, CDR2 YNFKEQ. Trimming at V came to 0 bases and at J to 4 bases, leaving 7 bases not matched to a gene. The CDR3 loop is CASSQEGQGGTYGYTF. The CDR3 region has the DNA TGTGCCAGCAGCCAAGAAGGACAGGGAGGGACCTATGGCTACACCTTC.

The chain joins TRBV30 to TRBJ2-7, with 8 bases that match TRBD1. V dropped 0 bases and J dropped 9; count of bases not matched to a gene: 10. The CDR3 spans 14 residues. Germline V gives CDR1 GTSNPN, CDR2 SVGIG (reference sequence). The CDR3 is CAWSVFGRGLRQYF. The CDR3 DNA reads as TGTGCCTGGAGTGTTTTTGGCAGGGGGCTCAGGCAGTACTTC. The full variable domain, in which reference TRBV30 and TRBJ2-7 provide the parts outside the CDR3, is SQTIHQWPATLVQPVGSPLSLECTVEGTSNPNLYWYRQAAGRGLQLLFYSVGIGQISSEVPQNLSASRPQDRQFILSSKKLLLSDSGFYLCAWSVFGRGLRQYFGPGTRLTVT.

CDR3 sequence: CASSQPRRAGGANNEQFF. CDR3 coding DNA: TGTGCCAGCAGCCAACCCCGCCGAGCGGGGGGTGCGAACAATGAGCAGTTCTTC. The rearrangement uses TRBV3-1 (or the pseudogene TRBV3-2) and TRBJ2-1; 9 nucleotides match TRBD2. Germline-derived CDR1 and CDR2 are LGHDT and YNNKEL (reference sequence). V trimming: 2 bases; J trimming: 5 bases; junction bases outside the gene matches: 13. The CDR3 sequence is 18 residues long.

The rearrangement joins TRBV28 to TRBJ1-6, with D uncertain. CDR1 and CDR2 from the germline V gene are MDHEN and SYDVKM. Trimming took off 10 bases at V and 0 bases at J, with 13 bases between the two ends. There are 15 residues in the CDR3. DNA of the CDR3: TGTGCCACCCACTCCTACAGCTCCTATAATTCACCCCTCCACTTT. Amino acids: CATHSYSSYNSPLHF.

This clone was counted a single time. The chain couples TRBV11-2 to TRBJ1-3; no firm D call. The CDR3 is 11 residues long. Germline CDR1 SGHAT, CDR2 FQNNGV. The germline V and J ends were trimmed by 6 bases and 4 bases, with 4 bases remaining between them. CDR3 sequence reads: CASSPGNTIYF. The CDR3 DNA follows: TGTGCCAGCAGTCCGGGAAACACCATATATTTT.